This entry is about one T cell receptor beta chain. Libraries were prepared by immunoSEQ multiplex PCR; TCRdb keeps only in-frame clonotypes and omits some of them. The data show about 85,000 clones, around 90% seen once. This specimen belongs to a study of blood T cell repertoires in COVID-19. Study summary: In each case, the material was cDNA or gDNA derived from T cells, B-cell-depleted T cells, or PBMCs.

This CDR3 region has 13 residues. The ends were cut back, 0 bases at V and 6 bases at J, with 9 bases in the middle. CDR1 is SGHAT, CDR2 FQNNGV, per germline. V is TRBV11-2 and J is TRBJ2-7; a possible D gene is TRBD2 (6 bases). This clonotype was obtained from an elderly woman with active or convalescent COVID-19. Sequenced: peripheral blood. The CDR3 is CASSLEGGVEQYF. DNA of the CDR3: TGTGCCAGCAGCTTAGAAGGAGGGGTCGAGCAGTACTTC.